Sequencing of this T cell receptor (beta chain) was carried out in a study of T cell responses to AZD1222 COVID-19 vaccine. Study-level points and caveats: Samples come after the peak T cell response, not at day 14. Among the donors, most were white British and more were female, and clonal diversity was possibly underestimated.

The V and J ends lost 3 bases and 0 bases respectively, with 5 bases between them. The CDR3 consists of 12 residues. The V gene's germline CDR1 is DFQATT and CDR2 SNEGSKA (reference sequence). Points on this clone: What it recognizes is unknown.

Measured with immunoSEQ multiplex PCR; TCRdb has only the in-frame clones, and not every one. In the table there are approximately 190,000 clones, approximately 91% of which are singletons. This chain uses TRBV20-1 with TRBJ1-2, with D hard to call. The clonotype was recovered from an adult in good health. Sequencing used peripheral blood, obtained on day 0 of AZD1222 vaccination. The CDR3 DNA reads TGCAGTGCTAGTACTTCTAACTATGGCTACACCTTC. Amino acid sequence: CSASTSNYGYTF.